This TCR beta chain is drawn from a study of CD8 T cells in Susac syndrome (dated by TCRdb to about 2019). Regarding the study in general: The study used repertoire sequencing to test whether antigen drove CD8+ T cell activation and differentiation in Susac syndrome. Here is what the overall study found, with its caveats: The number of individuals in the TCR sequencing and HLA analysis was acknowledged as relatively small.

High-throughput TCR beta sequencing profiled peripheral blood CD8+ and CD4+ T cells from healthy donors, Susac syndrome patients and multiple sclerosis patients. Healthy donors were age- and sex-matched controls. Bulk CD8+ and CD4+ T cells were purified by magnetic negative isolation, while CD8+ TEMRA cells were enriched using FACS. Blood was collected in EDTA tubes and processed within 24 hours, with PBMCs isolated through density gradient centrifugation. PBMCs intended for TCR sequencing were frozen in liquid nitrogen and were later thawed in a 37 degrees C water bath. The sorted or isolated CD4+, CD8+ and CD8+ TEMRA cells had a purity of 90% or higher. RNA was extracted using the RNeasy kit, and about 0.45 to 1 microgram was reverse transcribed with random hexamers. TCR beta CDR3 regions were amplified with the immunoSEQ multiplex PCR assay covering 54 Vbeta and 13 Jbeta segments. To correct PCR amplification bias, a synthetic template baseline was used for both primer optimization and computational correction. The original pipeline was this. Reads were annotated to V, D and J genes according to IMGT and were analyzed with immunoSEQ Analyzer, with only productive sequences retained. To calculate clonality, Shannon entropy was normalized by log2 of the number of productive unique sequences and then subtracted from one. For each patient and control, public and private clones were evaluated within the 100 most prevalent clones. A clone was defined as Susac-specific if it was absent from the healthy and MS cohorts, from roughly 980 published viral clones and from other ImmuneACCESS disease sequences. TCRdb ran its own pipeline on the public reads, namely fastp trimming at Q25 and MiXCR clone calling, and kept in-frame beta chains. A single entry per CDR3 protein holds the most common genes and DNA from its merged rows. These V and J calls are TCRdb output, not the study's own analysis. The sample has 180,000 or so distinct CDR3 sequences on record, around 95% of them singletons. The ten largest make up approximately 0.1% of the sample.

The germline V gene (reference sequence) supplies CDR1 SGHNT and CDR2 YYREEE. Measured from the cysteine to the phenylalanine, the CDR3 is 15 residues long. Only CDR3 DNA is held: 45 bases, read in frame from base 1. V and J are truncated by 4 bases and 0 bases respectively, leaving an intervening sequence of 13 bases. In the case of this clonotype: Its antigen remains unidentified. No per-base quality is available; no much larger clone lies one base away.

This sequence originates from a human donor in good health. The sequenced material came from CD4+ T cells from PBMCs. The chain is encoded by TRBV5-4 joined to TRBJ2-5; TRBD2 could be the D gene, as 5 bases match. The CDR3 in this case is CASSRLGENQETQYF. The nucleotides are TGTGCCAGCAGCCGACTCGGGGAAAACCAAGAGACCCAGTACTTC.